This T cell receptor beta chain was sequenced in a study of cytomegalovirus exposure and HLA in healthy donors. Concerning this clone itself: Antigen: not known.

The repertoire was sequenced with immunoSEQ multiplex PCR; TCRdb's copy has only in-frame clones and lacks some. The table shows 330,000 or so clones, with roughly 89% occurring only once. Findings and caveats of the study: The classifier reportedly diagnosed cytomegalovirus status with high sensitivity and specificity.

Germline loops: CDR1 MNHGY, CDR2 SAAAGT. V was shortened by 10 bases and J by 3 bases, with 17 bases between the two germline ends. The CDR3 has 14 residues. The donors were members of the validation cohort comprising some 130 subjects, separate from the roughly 670-subject first cohort. Material: PBMCs. This TCR came from a woman between 18 and 29 years old in good health and CMV-seronegative. The gene calls are TRBV6-8 and TRBJ2-3; tentatively, D is TRBD2 (7 bases). The CDR3 nucleotides read TGTGCCAACGGACACAGGGAGGGGACAGATACGCAGTATTTT. It translates to CANGHREGTDTQYF.